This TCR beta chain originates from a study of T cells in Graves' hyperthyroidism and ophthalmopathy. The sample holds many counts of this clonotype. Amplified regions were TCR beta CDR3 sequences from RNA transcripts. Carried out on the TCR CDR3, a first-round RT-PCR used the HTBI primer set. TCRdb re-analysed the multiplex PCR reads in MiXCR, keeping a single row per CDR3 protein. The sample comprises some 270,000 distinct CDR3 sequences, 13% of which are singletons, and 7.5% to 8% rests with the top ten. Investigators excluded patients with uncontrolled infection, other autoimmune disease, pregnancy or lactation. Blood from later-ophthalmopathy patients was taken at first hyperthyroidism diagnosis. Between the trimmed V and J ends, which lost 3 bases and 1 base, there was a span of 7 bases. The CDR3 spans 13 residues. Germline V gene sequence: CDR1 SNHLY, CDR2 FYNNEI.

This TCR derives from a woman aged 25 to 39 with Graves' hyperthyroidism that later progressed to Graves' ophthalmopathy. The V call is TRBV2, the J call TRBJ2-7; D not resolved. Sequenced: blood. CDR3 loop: CASSDMRSYEQYF. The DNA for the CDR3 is TGTGCCAGCAGTGATATGCGGTCCTACGAGCAGTACTTC.